The 8 T cell receptor beta chains below all came from one sample that was sequenced in a study of metastatic and nonmetastatic thyroid tumors. Thyroid surgery took place with no prior treatment in any patient. Through MiXCR, TCRdb re-clonotyped the PCR reads. The table lists some 15,000 clones, roughly 3.5% of them singletons. The sequenced material came from tumor tissue. All receptors come from a female donor with papillary thyroid cancer or a benign thyroid nodule (not recorded which). Some clones in this sample may be carry-over from other donors' samples.

The chain combines TRBV6-2 or TRBV6-3 with TRBJ2-7, with no clear D. The V gene's germline CDR1 is MNHEY and CDR2 SVGEGT. This CDR3 contains 15 residues. Trimming left V 7 bases short and J 3 bases short, with 19 bases between. Written as DNA, the CDR3 is TGTGCCAGCACTCCTACCGGGCGGTTTTACTACGAGCAGTACTTC. Its translation is CASTPTGRFYYEQYF.

This clone was seen more than once but under ten times. This chain links TRBV30 with TRBJ2-7, with 7 bases aligning to TRBD2. Germline CDR1 and CDR2: GTSNPN and SVGIG (reference sequence). The CDR3 loop spans 12 amino acids. Trimming at V came to 8 bases and at J to 2 bases, leaving 6 bases not matched to a gene. The CDR3 spells CASRAGAYEQYF. CDR3 bases: TGTGCCAGCCGGGCGGGAGCCTACGAGCAGTACTTC.

This chain uses TRBV20-1 with TRBJ1-2, with 10 bases matching TRBD1. Germline V gene sequence: CDR1 DFQATT, CDR2 SNEGSKA (reference sequence). The length of the CDR3 is 13 residues. The ends lost 6 bases at V and 7 bases at J; junction bases unmatched: 8. The CDR3 region has the DNA TGCAGTGCAAAGACAGGGGGCTCAATTGGCTACACCTTC. The encoded protein is CSAKTGGSIGYTF.

Only a few counts were recorded for this clone. This chain joins TRBV12-3 or TRBV12-4 and TRBJ2-3; TRBD2 might be the D (7 bases). The CDR3 spans 16 residues. Trimming cost V 6 bases and J 5 bases, with 21 bases left between them. The CDR3 reads CASREAQGGGEDTQYF. In DNA, the CDR3 is TGTGCCAGCAGAGAAGCACAGGGTGGGGGGGAAGATACGCAGTATTTT.

This chain's CDR3 is CASSILNAGYEQYF. CDR3 in DNA: TGTGCCAGTAGTATCCTAAACGCGGGCTACGAGCAGTACTTC. This chain links TRBV19 with TRBJ2-7, with D perhaps matching TRBD2 (5 bases). Germline V gives CDR1 LNHDA, CDR2 SQIVND (reference sequence). This CDR3 has 14 amino acids. V dropped 3 bases and J dropped 3 bases, with 12 bases sitting between them.

Comments on this clone: A junction end diverges from the germline sequence, so it may reflect a read error. The chain has TRBV29-1 and TRBJ2-1; no reliable D call. Germline assignment: CDR1 SQVTM and CDR2 ANQGSEA. The CDR3 is 13 residues long. The CDR3 region has the DNA TGCAGCGTCGAAAAACAGAACGACAATGGGCAGTTCTTC. Protein sequence: CSVEKQNDNGQFF.

Written as DNA, the CDR3 is TGCAGTGCTACCGGGACCGGGAGCTCCTACGAGCAGTACGTC. As protein: CSATGTGSSYEQYV. The V and J genes are TRBV20-1 and TRBJ2-7; possible D gene TRBD2, 6 bases. The germline V and J ends were trimmed by 4 bases and 0 bases, with 13 bases remaining between them. Per the germline V gene, CDR1 is DFQATT and CDR2 is SNEGSKA (reference sequence). CDR3 length: 14 residues.

V usage is TRBV20-1 and J usage is TRBJ2-1; a weak D match, TRBD2 (6 bases). Germline CDR1 is DFQATT and CDR2 is SNEGSKA (reference sequence). CDR3 length equals 11 residues. Trimming cost V 3 bases and J 9 bases, with 9 bases left between them. The CDR3 loop is CSASWDFEQFF. The CDR3 region has the DNA TGCAGTGCTAGTTGGGACTTTGAGCAGTTCTTC.